This TCR beta chain was profiled in a study of cytomegalovirus exposure and HLA in healthy donors. V was clipped by 2 bases and J by 0 bases; unmatched bases: 7. CDR3 size: 17 residues. Germline V gene data show CDR1 as LNHDA and CDR2 as SQIVND (reference sequence). PCR involved 60 Vbeta and 13 Jbeta primers. Profiling relied on immunoSEQ multiplex PCR, and the TCRdb table lists in-frame clones only, not all of them. Here the sample spans roughly 140,000 clones, about three fifths being singletons. This clone was counted only a few times. The clonotype originates from a woman aged 55-70 years in good health and CMV-seropositive. This sequence joins TRBV19 and TRBJ2-1; 7 nucleotides line up with TRBD2. Sequenced: PBMCs. DNA for the CDR3: TGTGCCAGTAGTATAATCAGCGGGAAGAGCTCCTACAATGAGCAGTTCTTC. Encoded protein: CASSIISGKSSYNEQFF.